At least ten counts were recorded for the clone carrying this T cell receptor (beta chain). Its matching antigen is unknown. Time point in this sample: persistent/refractory GD, antithyroid drugs over 5 years with positive TRAb. Scientists built the TCR library using RNA that was extracted from PBMCs. Graves' disease diagnosis followed American Thyroid Association guidelines. Patients of an endocrinology department in Xi'an, China, were included. The peripheral blood volume drawn was 8 to 9.5 milliliters, and it was collected into EDTA tubes. This specimen comes from a study of regulatory T cells in long-lasting Graves disease. Arm-PCR of CDR3 regions with iRepertoire HTBI primers generated TCR beta libraries. TCRdb re-called the multiplex PCR reads through MiXCR, storing one row per CDR3 protein. In the table there are roughly 500,000 distinct CDR3 sequences, about 20% of which are singletons. Overall study results and limits: Whereas 966 public clonotypes were shared by new patients, persistent patients shared more, at some 2,500.

Germline V CDR1 and CDR2: MNHNS, SASEGT. V was shortened by 5 bases and J by 8 bases, with 13 bases between the two germline ends. CDR3 length: 14 amino acids. The sample was peripheral blood mononuclear cells (PBMCs), taken when the disease was refractory, from a patient treated with antithyroid drugs. The TCR was taken from a female donor with Graves disease. The rearrangement uses TRBV6-1 and TRBJ1-6; weak D call: TRBD1 (6 bases). The CDR3 DNA sequence: TGTGCCAGCAGTCTCGGACAGCTCCATTCACCCCTCCACTTT. It specifies CASSLGQLHSPLHF.